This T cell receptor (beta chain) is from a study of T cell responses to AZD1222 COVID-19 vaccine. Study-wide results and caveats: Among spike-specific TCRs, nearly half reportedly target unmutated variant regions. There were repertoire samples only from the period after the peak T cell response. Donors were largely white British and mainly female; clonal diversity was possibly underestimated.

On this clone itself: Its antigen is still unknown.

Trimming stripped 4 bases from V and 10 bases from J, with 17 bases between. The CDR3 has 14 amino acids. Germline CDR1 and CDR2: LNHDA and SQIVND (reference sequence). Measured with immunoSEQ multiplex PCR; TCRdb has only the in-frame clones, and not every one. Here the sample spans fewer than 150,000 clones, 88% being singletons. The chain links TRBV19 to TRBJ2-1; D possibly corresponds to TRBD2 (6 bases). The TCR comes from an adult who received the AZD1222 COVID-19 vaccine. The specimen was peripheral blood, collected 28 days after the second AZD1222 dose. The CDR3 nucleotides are TGTGCCAGTAGTAACGGCCGAAACGCGGGGGAGCAGTTCTTC. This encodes CASSNGRNAGEQFF.